This is a list of T cell receptor beta chains from one sample in a study of shared clonotypes between healthy human individuals. Profiled with immunoSEQ multiplex PCR; TCRdb holds only in-frame clones, not every one. Here the sample spans some 1 million clones, approximately 76% being singletons. Sample: memory CD4+ T cells sorted from blood. The receptors here all came from a man younger than 35 in good health. CDR3s include the opening cysteine and the closing phenylalanine or tryptophan. D genes are given only for firm matches. Rows give clone size only sometimes, using once, few, many, or a class for an expanded clone.

V: TRBV7-9; D: TRBD2; size: -; J: TRBJ2-3; CDR3: CASSPGTSGGVQEYF; DNA: TGTGCCAGCAGCCCAGGGACTAGCGGGGGGGTCCAGGAGTATTTT
V: TRBV4-1; D: -; size: once; J: TRBJ2-7; CDR3: CASSHRGGSYEQYF; DNA: TGCGCCAGCAGCCATCGTGGGGGCTCCTACGAGCAGTACTTC
V: TRBV30; D: TRBD2; size: -; J: TRBJ2-1; CDR3: CAWSYSGGGSKQFF; DNA: TGTGCCTGGTCATATAGCGGGGGGGGTAGTAAGCAGTTCTTC
V: TRBV5-1; D: -; size: -; J: TRBJ1-6; CDR3: CASSLAGSLPFNSPLHF; DNA: TGCGCCAGCAGCTTGGCCGGGAGTCTTCCCTTCAATTCACCCCTCCACTTT
V: TRBV6-1; D: -; size: -; J: TRBJ1-2; CDR3: CASSQRENTIYGYTF; DNA: TGTGCCAGCAGCCAGAGAGAGAATACCATCTATGGCTACACCTTC
V: TRBV27; D: -; size: -; J: TRBJ2-1; CDR3: CASSLGLEGSLQNNEQFF; DNA: TGTGCCAGCAGTTTAGGATTGGAGGGTAGCTTGCAAAACAATGAGCAGTTCTTC
V: TRBV6-6; D: -; size: -; J: TRBJ1-2; CDR3: CASSARGGDNYGYTF; DNA: TGTGCCAGCAGTGCCCGAGGGGGGGACAACTATGGCTACACCTTC
V: TRBV7-9; D: TRBD1; size: -; J: TRBJ2-2; CDR3: CASSLDRANTGELFF; DNA: TGTGCCAGCAGCCTAGACAGGGCGAACACCGGGGAGCTGTTTTTT
V: TRBV4-1; D: TRBD1; size: -; J: TRBJ2-1; CDR3: CASSQDLGQGLRNEQFF; DNA: TGCGCCAGCAGCCAAGATCTGGGACAGGGGCTCCGCAATGAGCAGTTCTTC
V: TRBV7-9; D: -; size: once; J: TRBJ2-1; CDR3: CASSLAWGGTYNEQFF; DNA: TGTGCCAGCAGCTTAGCGTGGGGCGGAACCTACAATGAGCAGTTCTTC
V: TRBV6-1; D: -; size: -; J: TRBJ1-2; CDR3: CASSELQAGGNYGYTF; DNA: TGTGCCAGCAGTGAACTCCAGGCCGGGGGGAACTATGGCTACACCTTC
V: TRBV6-5; D: -; size: once; J: TRBJ1-2; CDR3: CASSLDLYGYTF; DNA: TGTGCCAGCAGTTTGGACCTTTATGGCTACACCTTC
V: TRBV6-1; D: -; size: -; J: TRBJ2-5; CDR3: CASSEWDREYQETQYF; DNA: TGTGCCAGCAGTGAATGGGATCGGGAATACCAAGAGACCCAGTACTTC
V: TRBV7-2; D: -; size: -; J: TRBJ2-7; CDR3: CASSLEEGVNYEQYF; DNA: TGTGCCAGCAGCTTAGAGGAGGGCGTGAACTACGAGCAGTACTTC
V: TRBV29-1; D: -; size: -; J: TRBJ2-5; CDR3: CSVDYGAVETQYF; DNA: TGCAGCGTTGATTACGGGGCTGTTGAGACCCAGTACTTC
V: TRBV5-4; D: TRBD1; size: -; J: TRBJ1-2; CDR3: CASRTGQGPSNYGYTF; DNA: TGTGCCAGCAGGACGGGACAGGGCCCTTCTAACTATGGCTACACCTTC
V: TRBV12-5; D: -; size: -; J: TRBJ2-7; CDR3: CASGLLGGEQYF; DNA: TGTGCTAGTGGTTTATTGGGGGGCGAGCAGTACTTC